The rows below give T cell receptor beta chains drawn from one sample of a study of cytomegalovirus exposure and HLA in healthy donors. Libraries were prepared by immunoSEQ multiplex PCR; TCRdb keeps only in-frame clonotypes and omits some of them. The repertoire holds under 150,000 clones, with 60% to 85% as singletons. The specimen sequenced was PBMCs. These receptors originate from a woman aged 40 to 49 in good health and CMV-seronegative. The CDR3 runs from the conserved cysteine through the conserved F or W. The D gene is left open where the match is weak. Expanded clones are given a class, and other clones once, few, many or no size at all.

once	TRBD2	15	TRBV4-3	TRBJ2-7	TGCGCCAGCAGCCAAGAAGCGGGAGGATACTACGAGCAGTACTTC	CASSQEAGGYYEQYF
few	TRBD1	15	TRBV7-9	TRBJ1-6	TGTGCCAGCAGCCATGGGGACAGGGGGTATTCACCCCTCCACTTT	CASSHGDRGYSPLHF
NA	NA	16	TRBV6-4	TRBJ2-1	TGTGCCAGCAGTCGATGGGGGCTAGCTGGAAGGAATGAGCAGTTCTTC	CASSRWGLAGRNEQFF
NA	TRBD2	14	TRBV19	TRBJ2-4	TGTGCCAGTAGTGTACTAGCGGGAGGGGACAGTCAGTACTTC	CASSVLAGGDSQYF
NA	NA	10	TRBV20-1	TRBJ2-3	TGCAGTGCCGAGTCAGATACGCAGTATTTT	CSAESDTQYF
NA	TRBD1	12	TRBV19	TRBJ2-7	TGTGCCAGCTCCCGGGACAGTTACGAGCAGTACTTC	CASSRDSYEQYF
once	NA	17	TRBV12-2	TRBJ2-7	TGTGCAAGTCGCTTAGCGTGTAATAGCGGGAGAAAGTACGAGCAGTACTTC	CASRLACNSGRKYEQYF
NA	TRBD1	15	TRBV7-9	TRBJ2-3	TGTGCCAGCAGTTTCGGACAGGGGGATACAGATACGCAGTATTTT	CASSFGQGDTDTQYF
NA	TRBD2	15	TRBV6-1	TRBJ2-5	TGTGCCAGCGTAACTTTAGCGGGCCCTAAAGAGACCCAGTACTTC	CASVTLAGPKETQYF
NA	TRBD1	16	TRBV4-2	TRBJ2-3	TGTGCCAGCAGCGAAGCACCGGGACAGAACACAGATACGCAGTATTTT	CASSEAPGQNTDTQYF
NA	TRBD2	19	TRBV9	TRBJ2-4	TGTGCCAGCAGCCCCTGGGCAGCGGGAAACCTCATGACCAAAAACAGTCAGTACTTC	CASSPWAAGNLMTKNSQYF
NA	TRBD2	14	TRBV19	TRBJ2-7	TGTGCCAGTTGCGGACTAGCGGGAACCTACGAGCAGTACTTC	CASCGLAGTYEQYF
NA	NA	14	TRBV9	TRBJ1-2	TGTGCCAGCAGCCTGGGAAAGGGGCCCTATGGCTACACCTTC	CASSLGKGPYGYTF
NA	NA	16	TRBV5-4	TRBJ2-7	TGTGCCAGCAGCTTCATCCAACTAGCTGGGGCGAACGAGCAGTACTTC	CASSFIQLAGANEQYF
NA	NA	14	TRBV5-4	TRBJ1-1	TGTGCCAGCAGCCAGGACAGTTTGAACACTGAAGCTTTCTTT	CASSQDSLNTEAFF
NA	NA	12	TRBV18	TRBJ2-5	TGTGCCAGCTCACCCGTCCGAGAGACCCAGTACTTC	CASSPVRETQYF
NA	TRBD1	14	TRBV11-3	TRBJ1-1	TGTGCCAGCAGCCCTAGGGGGCAGAACACTGAAGCTTTCTTT	CASSPRGQNTEAFF
NA	TRBD2	16	TRBV6-1	TRBJ2-7	TGTGCCAGCAGTGAAGGGACTAGCGGGAATGGCTACGAGCAGTACTTC	CASSEGTSGNGYEQYF
once	NA	15	TRBV10-3	TRBJ1-5	TGTGCCATCAGTGAGTCCGACAGGTACAATCAGCCCCAGCATTTT	CAISESDRYNQPQHF
once	TRBD2	15	TRBV4-1	TRBJ2-5	TGCGCCAGCCGCCTCGGCACTAGCGGGATGGAGACCCAGTACTTC	CASRLGTSGMETQYF
NA	NA	13	TRBV28	TRBJ2-3	TGTGCCAGCATACTAAGCGCTACAGATACGCAGTATTTT	CASILSATDTQYF
NA	TRBD2	15	TRBV28	TRBJ2-3	TGTGCCAGCGGCCCCCTGCGGGAGGGGGCAGATACGCAGTATTTT	CASGPLREGADTQYF
NA	TRBD2	14	TRBV7-2	TRBJ2-1	TGTGCCAGCAGCCCCCAGACTAGCATCCATGAGCAGTTCTTC	CASSPQTSIHEQFF
NA	TRBD1	16	TRBV6-6	TRBJ2-7	TGTGCCAGCAGTGGTACCGGGACAGGGCGCTCCTACGAGCAGTACTTC	CASSGTGTGRSYEQYF
NA	NA	14	TRBV28	TRBJ2-1	TGTGCCAGCAGTTTACAGGGCCCCCACAATGAGCAGTTCTTC	CASSLQGPHNEQFF
NA	NA	16	TRBV7-9	TRBJ2-7	TGTTCCAGCAGCTTAAAGGTGACAGGACCTTCCTACGAGCAGTACTTC	CSSSLKVTGPSYEQYF
NA	NA	13	TRBV19	TRBJ2-3	TGTGCCAGTAGTATAGTGCAGGCAGATACGCAGTATTTT	CASSIVQADTQYF
NA	NA	13	TRBV5-6	TRBJ1-5	TGTGCCAGCAGCACCAGGGCGGGACAGCCCCAGCATTTT	CASSTRAGQPQHF
NA	NA	15	TRBV14	TRBJ1-1	TGTGCCAGCAGCCAAGATATCTGGGGAGGAACTGAAGCTTTCTTT	CASSQDIWGGTEAFF
NA	NA	14	TRBV14	TRBJ2-3	TGTGCCAGCAGCCGGGACTCGAACACAGATACGCAGTATTTT	CASSRDSNTDTQYF
NA	TRBD2	14	TRBV7-9	TRBJ2-1	TGTGCCAGCAGCTCTAGCGGGCGACACAATGAGCAGTTCTTC	CASSSSGRHNEQFF
NA	TRBD1	16	TRBV7-2	TRBJ1-2	TGTGCCAGCAGCTTAGGGGGGACAGGGGGCGCCTATGGCTACACCTTC	CASSLGGTGGAYGYTF
few	NA	14	TRBV5-1	TRBJ2-7	TGCGCCAGCAGCTTGGTACCAGGGCCCCACGAGCAGTACTTC	CASSLVPGPHEQYF
NA	NA	15	TRBV6-6	TRBJ2-5	TGTGCCAGCAGTTACTCGAGGAGGGATCGAGAGACCCAGTACTTC	CASSYSRRDRETQYF
NA	TRBD1	15	TRBV18	TRBJ2-7	TGTGCCAGCTCGCCGACAGGGACCAATACGTGGGGGCAGTACTTC	CASSPTGTNTWGQYF
NA	NA	14	TRBV6-6	TRBJ2-3	TGTGCCACCGAAGGGGCTAAAGGGACAGATACGCAGTATTTT	CATEGAKGTDTQYF
few	NA	16	TRBV7-2	TRBJ1-4	TGTGCCAGCAGCCTATACCTGGACGGGAATAATGAAAAACTGTTTTTT	CASSLYLDGNNEKLFF
NA	NA	15	TRBV4-3	TRBJ2-7	TGCGCCAGCAGCCAAGATCTGGGGCCCGACTACGAGCAGTACTTC	CASSQDLGPDYEQYF
NA	NA	12	TRBV29-1	TRBJ1-1	TGCAGCGTCACCCAGGAGAACACTGAAGCTTTCTTT	CSVTQENTEAFF
NA	TRBD2	14	TRBV7-9	TRBJ2-7	TGTGCCAGCAGCTCGGTGGGGGGGTCCTACGAGCAGTACTTC	CASSSVGGSYEQYF
few	TRBD1	14	TRBV7-2	TRBJ2-7	TGTGCCAGCAGCCTCGGGACAGGGAGCGGAGAGCAGTACTTC	CASSLGTGSGEQYF
NA	TRBD1	14	TRBV7-3	TRBJ2-1	TGTGCCAGCAGCTTAGGGACAGGATACAATGAGCAGTTCTTC	CASSLGTGYNEQFF
NA	NA	12	TRBV28	TRBJ1-2	TGTGCCAGCACAGGGAAGCGAGAAAGCTACACCTTC	CASTGKRESYTF
NA	NA	18	TRBV21-1	TRBJ2-1	TGTGCCAGCAGCAAACTTTTCAAGATACCTGGGCCTTACAATGAGCAGTTCTTC	CASSKLFKIPGPYNEQFF
NA	NA	15	TRBV6-6	TRBJ1-3	TGTGCCAGCACCCCCTCGGGGTTAGCTGGAAACACCATATATTTT	CASTPSGLAGNTIYF